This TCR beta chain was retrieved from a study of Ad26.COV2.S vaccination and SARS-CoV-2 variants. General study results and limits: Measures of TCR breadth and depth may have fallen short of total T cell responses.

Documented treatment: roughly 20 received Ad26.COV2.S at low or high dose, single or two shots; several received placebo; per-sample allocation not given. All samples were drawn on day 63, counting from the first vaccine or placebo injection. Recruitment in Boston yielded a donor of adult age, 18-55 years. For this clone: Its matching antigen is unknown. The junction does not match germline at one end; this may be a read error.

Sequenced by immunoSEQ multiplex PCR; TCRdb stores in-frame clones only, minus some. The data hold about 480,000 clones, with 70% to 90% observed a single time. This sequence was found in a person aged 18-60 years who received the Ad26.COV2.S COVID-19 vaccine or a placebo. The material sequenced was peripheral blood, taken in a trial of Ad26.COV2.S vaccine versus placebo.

For the CDR3, the DNA is TGCGCCAGCAGCCAAGATCTGGCCTACGATGAGCAGTTCTTC. This sequence encodes CASSQDLAYDEQFF. J is TRBJ2-1 and V is TRBV4-1; D uncertain. Per the germline V gene, CDR1 is MGHRA and CDR2 is YSYEKL. The CDR3 runs to 14 residues.